The subject of this entry is one T cell receptor (beta chain). Its recognized antigen is unknown. No base-level quality is on record; no much larger clone is a single base apart. Library preparation employed the immunoSEQ multiplex PCR assay. TCRdb took this table from immuneACCESS and kept in-frame rearrangements with V and J called. Such tables lack part of the clones; where checked against another copy, unresolved V genes explain under half of the gap, and the rest is unexplained. In all, the sample holds 650,000 to 950,000 clones, and approximately 83% of those were seen once. Clones ranked in the top ten supply about 0.011% of the sample. This record belongs to a study of shared T cell receptors in the human thymus (dated by TCRdb to the early 2020s). Describing the broader study: The study examined how self-reactive, shared T-cell receptor alpha chains are generated in the human thymus.

Inclusive of the bounding cysteine and phenylalanine, the CDR3 is 15 residues long. Just the 45-base CDR3 DNA is kept, in frame starting at base 1. V and J are trimmed by 5 bases and 4 bases, and the gene matches miss 7 bases of the junction. The germline V gene (reference sequence) gives CDR1 as SEHNR and CDR2 as FQNEAQ. A further study also used this sample, focusing on human thymus T cells. As noted in the second study: Donors were immunologically healthy infants undergoing open corrective cardiac surgery for congenital heart defects in Finland. Thymus tissue was collected as surgical resects that were removed during corrective cardiac surgery. Both the thymic and the peripheral blood repertoires appeared to show biased V and J gene segment usage. The related research found that thymic TCR repertoires overlapped highly between unrelated individuals. The study characterized TCR alpha and beta repertoires from eight infant thymus samples and a few related peripheral blood samples. The cohort included more than 5 male and a couple of female infants, with donor ages spanning 7 to 244 days. Thymocytes were freed from the tissue by mechanical means and kept at -70 degrees C as pellets of roughly 9-34 million cells. A QIAsymphony instrument was used to extract genomic DNA from frozen cell pellets. The immunoSEQ multiplex PCR assay was used to amplify the TCRB and TCRAD loci from a standardized amount of quality-controlled genomic DNA. The amplicons spanned the V(D)J region and were long enough to cover the CDR3 and allow V and J genes to be identified. Amplicon sequencing was performed on an Illumina platform through the commercial immunoSEQ service. Corrections for primer bias and sequencing errors followed previously described methods, while TCRAD and TCRB definitions were based on the IMGT database. The repertoires were analysed using immunoSEQ Analyzer 3.0 and VDJTools for basic statistics, V/J segment usage, diversity estimates, rarefaction and pairwise overlap. Chao1, ChaoE, Efron-Thisted, Shannon and inverse Simpson indices were used to estimate diversity, which was also estimated on datasets down-sampled to the smallest sample. Repertoire overlap was assessed by strict matching of CDR3 nucleotide sequence, V gene and J gene, and clustering was done by Jaccard-based multidimensional scaling. On average, thymus samples gave roughly 800,000 unique TCRB clonotypes, whereas blood samples gave roughly 80,000.

This chain joins TRBV7-9 to TRBJ1-1; TRBD1 agrees with 10 junctional bases. Specimen: thymocytes. The receptor was derived from a girl younger than two with a congenital heart defect. Donor details come from another sample of the same person, matched by shared clones. The nucleotides read TGTGCCAGCAGCCTACAAAGGACAGGGGGCACTGAAGCTTTCTTT. It codes for CASSLQRTGGTEAFF.